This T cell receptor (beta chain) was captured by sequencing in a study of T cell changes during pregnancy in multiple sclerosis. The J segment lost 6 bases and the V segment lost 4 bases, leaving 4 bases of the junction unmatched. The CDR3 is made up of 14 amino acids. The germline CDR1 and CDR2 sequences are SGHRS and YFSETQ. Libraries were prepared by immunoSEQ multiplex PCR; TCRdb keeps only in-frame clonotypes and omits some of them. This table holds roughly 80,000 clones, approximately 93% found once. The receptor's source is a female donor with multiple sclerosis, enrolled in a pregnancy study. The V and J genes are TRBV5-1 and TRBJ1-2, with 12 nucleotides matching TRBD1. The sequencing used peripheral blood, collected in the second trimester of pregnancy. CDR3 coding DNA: TGCGCCAGCAGCCGGGGACAGGGGGCGGATGGCTACACCTTC. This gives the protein CASSRGQGADGYTF. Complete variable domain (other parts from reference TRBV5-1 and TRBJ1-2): KAGVTQTPRYLIKTRGQQVTLSCSPISGHRSVSWYQQTPGQGLQFLFEYFSETQRNKGNFPGRFSGRQFSNSRSEMNVSTLELGDSALYLCASSRGQGADGYTFGSGTRLTVV.